The entry below gives a single T cell receptor (beta chain) sequence along with its context. The record originates from a study of blood T cell repertoires in COVID-19. As for the study in general: Whether acute or convalescent, the COVID-19 samples came from the United States, Italy and Spain.

Repertoires were generated with immunoSEQ multiplex PCR, while TCRdb's copy carries only in-frame clones and drops some. The table has 200,000 to 250,000 clones, about 89% seen once. This CDR3 is built from 16 residues. V lost 7 bases and J lost 3; bases outside the gene matches: 11. CDR1 and CDR2 from the germline V gene are LGHNA and YNFKEQ. The chain couples TRBV4-2 to TRBJ1-4, with 7 bases aligning to TRBD1. The TCR originated in a woman in her thirties or forties with acute or convalescent COVID-19. Specimen: peripheral blood. The CDR3 protein is CASIINPGQPNEKLFF. CDR3 nucleotide sequence: TGTGCCAGCATCATCAATCCGGGACAGCCTAATGAAAAACTGTTTTTT.